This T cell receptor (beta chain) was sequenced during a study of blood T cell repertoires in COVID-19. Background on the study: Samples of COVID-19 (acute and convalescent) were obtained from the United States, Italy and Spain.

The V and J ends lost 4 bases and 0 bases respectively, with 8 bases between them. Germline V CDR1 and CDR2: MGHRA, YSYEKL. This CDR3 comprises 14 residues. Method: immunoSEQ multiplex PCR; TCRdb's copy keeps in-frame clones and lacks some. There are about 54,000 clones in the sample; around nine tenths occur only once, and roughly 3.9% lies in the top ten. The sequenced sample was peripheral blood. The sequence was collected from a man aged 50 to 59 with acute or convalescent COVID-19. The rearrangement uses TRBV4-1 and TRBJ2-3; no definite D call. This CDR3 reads CASSRGYSTDTQYF. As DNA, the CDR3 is TGCGCCAGCAGCCGAGGATACAGCACAGATACGCAGTATTTT.